This T cell receptor beta chain was documented in a study of cytomegalovirus exposure and HLA in healthy donors. Regarding the study as a whole: A later analysis showed TCR association rates differing by HLA locus, peaking at DRB1 and lowest at HLA-C. The authors later linked a missense DCLRE1C variant to TCR beta V- and J-gene trimming. Most TCR sequences showed up rarely, but some public TCRs showed up in many donors.

The PCR ran on 60 Vbeta and 13 Jbeta primers. Produced via immunoSEQ multiplex PCR; TCRdb's table is partial and in-frame only. The sample lists tens of thousands of clones; nearly 80% were seen once. The length of the CDR3 is 16 residues. With 3 bases clipped from V and 4 bases from J, the junction kept 7 bases outside the gene matches. CDR1 and CDR2 from the germline V gene are MNHNS and SASEGT. Remarks on this clone: Its specificity is unknown.

Sequencing used PBMCs. The TCR comes from a middle-aged man in good health and CMV-seronegative. This chain uses TRBV6-1 with TRBJ1-3, with 9 nucleotides matching TRBD1. CDR3 amino acids: CASSETGTGFGNTIYF. The CDR3, as DNA: TGTGCCAGCAGTGAGACCGGGACAGGGTTCGGAAACACCATATATTTT.